The rows below give T cell receptor beta chains drawn from one sample of a study of spatial heterogeneity in lung cancer. TCRdb reprocessed the 5' RACE reads with MiXCR, giving one entry per CDR3 protein. The table has around 110,000 distinct CDR3 sequences, 9% to 15% seen once. Sequenced material: PBMCs, taken at follow-up. The receptors were sampled from a male donor with early-stage non-small cell lung cancer. CDR3s include the opening cysteine and the closing phenylalanine or tryptophan. Each record gives: V gene, J gene, clone size, D gene, CDR3 protein, CDR3 DNA. A D gene is named only where the DNA matches it firmly. Size is omitted from some rows. Given values are once, few, many or a class for expanded clones.

TRBV6-1	TRBJ2-7	many	NA	CASSQGSWGPLF	TGTGCCAGCAGTCAAGGGAGCTGGGGTCCTCTCTTC
TRBV27	TRBJ1-1	few	NA	CASSPLGVANTEAFF	TGTGCCAGCAGTCCACTGGGGGTGGCGAACACTGAAGCTTTCTTT
TRBV18	TRBJ2-5	NA	TRBD1	CASSRQGDYETQYF	TGTGCCAGCTCGCGACAGGGGGATTACGAGACCCAGTACTTC
TRBV27	TRBJ2-5	few	NA	CASSLSIAGASKRETQYF	TGTGCCAGCAGTTTATCGATTGCGGGGGCTTCCAAAAGAGAGACCCAGTACTTC
TRBV9	TRBJ2-1	few	TRBD2	CASSVGGGPWDNEQFF	TGTGCCAGCAGCGTAGGCGGGGGGCCTTGGGACAATGAGCAGTTCTTC
TRBV9	TRBJ2-7	NA	TRBD2	CASSQGLAGSRYEQYF	TGTGCCAGCAGCCAGGGACTAGCGGGGAGTCGGTACGAGCAGTACTTC
TRBV12-3/TRBV12-4	TRBJ1-2	NA	NA	CASSPNLYGYTF	TGTGCCAGCAGCCCTAACCTCTATGGCTACACCTTC
TRBV29-1	TRBJ2-1	NA	TRBD1	CSVELDRGGNKQFF	TGCAGCGTTGAACTAGACAGGGGGGGAAATAAGCAGTTCTTC
TRBV3-1	TRBJ2-2	NA	TRBD2	CASSSGLAAGELFF	TGTGCCAGCAGTTCGGGACTAGCAGCCGGGGAGCTGTTTTTT
TRBV5-6	TRBJ2-1	NA	NA	CASSLGQTQTGYNEQFF	TGTGCCAGCAGCTTGGGGCAAACCCAAACCGGGTACAATGAGCAGTTCTTC